This entry lists 8 T cell receptor beta chains sequenced from one sample in a study of blood T cell repertoires in COVID-19. Generated by immunoSEQ multiplex PCR, the TCRdb table keeps only in-frame clones and is missing some. The repertoire holds about 60,000 clones, with more than 75% as singletons. Input material: peripheral blood. The receptor source for this set is an elderly man with acute or convalescent COVID-19.

The CDR3 reads CASSDDSGSTNEKLFF. CDR3 nucleotide sequence: TGTGCCAGCAGTGACGACTCAGGGTCAACTAATGAAAAACTGTTTTTT. The rearrangement links TRBV25-1 to TRBJ1-4, with TRBD1 as a possible D gene (5 bases). CDR1 and CDR2 from the germline V gene are MGHDK and SYGVNS. Between the trimmed V and J ends, which lost 3 bases and 0 bases, there was a span of 11 bases. CDR3 length: 16 amino acids. Complete variable domain (other parts from reference TRBV25-1 and TRBJ1-4): EADIYQTPRYLVIGTGKKITLECSQTMGHDKMYWYQQDPGMELHLIHYSYGVNSTEKGDLSSESTVSRIRTEHFPLTLESARPSHTSQYLCASSDDSGSTNEKLFFGSGTQLSVL.

V and J are TRBV5-1 and TRBJ1-2, with 10 bases that match TRBD1. Trimming cost V 2 bases and J 5 bases; bases outside gene matches: 6. This CDR3 comprises 15 residues. In germline, CDR1 is SGHRS, CDR2 YFSETQ. CDR3 protein: CASSLQGQGIYGYTF. In DNA form, the CDR3 reads TGCGCCAGCAGCTTACAGGGACAGGGGATATATGGCTACACCTTC.

The genes are TRBV14 and TRBJ2-1, with TRBD2 identical over 8 bases. The CDR3 consists of 19 residues. Germline V gene data show CDR1 as SGHDN and CDR2 as FVKESK. J was trimmed by 5 bases and V by 0 bases; bases with no gene match: 15. The DNA of the CDR3 is TGTGCCAGCAGCCAAGATTTGATAGCGGGAAGAGTGAGGGACAATGAGCAGTTCTTC. Its translation: CASSQDLIAGRVRDNEQFF.

The sample holds one count of this clone. The chain recombines TRBV7-9 with TRBJ2-3; TRBD1 matches 7 bases. The CDR3 totals 16 residues. Germline CDR1 SEHNR, CDR2 FQNEAQ (reference sequence). Germline trimming cut 5 bases from V and 0 bases from J; bases unmatched to any gene: 8. This CDR3 reads CASSTIIQGSTDTQYF. The CDR3 DNA sequence: TGTGCCAGCAGCACGATTATACAGGGGAGCACAGATACGCAGTATTTT.

V gene TRBV13 combines with J gene TRBJ2-6, with no clear D. This CDR3 has 15 amino acids. V was clipped by 5 bases and J by 4 bases, with 12 bases between them. Germline assignment: CDR1 PRHDT and CDR2 FYEKMQ (reference sequence). Here the CDR3 reads CASSLPPTGANVLTF. Here the CDR3 DNA reads TGTGCCAGCAGCCTTCCCCCGACAGGGGCCAACGTCCTGACTTTC.

This clone showed up just once. The V gene is TRBV28, the J gene TRBJ2-5; no reliable D call. CDR3 length: 16 residues. Germline V CDR1 and CDR2: MDHEN, SYDVKM. Trimming cost V 4 bases and J 0 bases, with 15 bases left between them. The CDR3 reads CASSSPSLPHQETQYF. CDR3 DNA sequence: TGTGCCAGCAGTTCCCCCTCTCTACCGCACCAAGAGACCCAGTACTTC.

This chain uses TRBV2 with TRBJ1-1; TRBD1 is a possible D gene (6 bases). Trimming took 7 bases from V and 0 from J, leaving 9 bases between them. The CDR3 runs 13 residues. Germline CDR1 SNHLY, CDR2 FYNNEI. The CDR3 loop reads CASKRGMNTEAFF. The CDR3 DNA is TGTGCCAGCAAGAGGGGGATGAACACTGAAGCTTTCTTT.

This clone was observed a handful of times. The chain joins TRBV10-1 to TRBJ2-7; no firm D call. The CDR3 is 12 residues long. CDR1 and CDR2 from the germline V gene are WNHNN and SYGVQD (reference sequence). V was shortened by 3 bases and J by 3 bases, with 6 bases between the two germline ends. The CDR3: CASSENYYEQYF. The CDR3 DNA sequence: TGCGCCAGCAGTGAAAATTACTACGAGCAGTACTTC.